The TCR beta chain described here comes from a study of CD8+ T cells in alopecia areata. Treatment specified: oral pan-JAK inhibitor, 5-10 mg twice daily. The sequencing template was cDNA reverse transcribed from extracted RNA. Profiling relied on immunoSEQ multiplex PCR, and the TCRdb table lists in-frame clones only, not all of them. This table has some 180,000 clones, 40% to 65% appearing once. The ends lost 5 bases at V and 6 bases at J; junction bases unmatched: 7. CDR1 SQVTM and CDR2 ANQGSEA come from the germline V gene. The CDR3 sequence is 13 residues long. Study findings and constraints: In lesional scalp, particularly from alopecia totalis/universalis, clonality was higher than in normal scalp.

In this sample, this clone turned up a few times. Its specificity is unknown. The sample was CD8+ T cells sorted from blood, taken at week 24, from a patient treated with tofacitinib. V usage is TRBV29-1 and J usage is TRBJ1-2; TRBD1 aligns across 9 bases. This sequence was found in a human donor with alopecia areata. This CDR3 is CSVPLTGGDGYTF. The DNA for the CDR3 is TGCAGCGTTCCTCTCACAGGGGGCGATGGCTACACCTTC.